A selection of T cell receptor beta chains follows, all from one sample in a study of post-analysis software for immune sequencing data. TCRdb analysed the PCR reads with MiXCR anew, one entry per CDR3 protein. Counted here are more than 350,000 distinct CDR3 sequences, 39% occurring once; the ten biggest clones make up 7.6%. Sequenced input: blood. Receptor source: a girl aged 2 to 9 with multiple sclerosis. Each CDR3 is given with its conserved first and last residue. D genes are given only for firm matches. For some rows the clone size is stated as once, few or many, or as a class when expanded; others skip it.

. TRBJ1-1 . TRBV3-1 TGTGCCAGCAGCCACCCCGACACTGAAGCTTTCTTT CASSHPDTEAFF
TRBD1 TRBJ1-2 . TRBV7-9 TGTGCCAGCAGCTTACTGGGACAGGGGGTTGATGGCTACACCTTC CASSLLGQGVDGYTF
TRBD1 TRBJ2-5 few TRBV5-1 TGCGCCAGCAGCTTGAGGCCAGGGGGCCAAGAGACCCAGTACTTC CASSLRPGGQETQYF
TRBD1 TRBJ1-2 many TRBV29-1 TGCAGCGTCCACCGGGACAGGGGGCGCGACTATGGCTACACCTTC CSVHRDRGRDYGYTF
. TRBJ1-1 few TRBV3-1 TGTGCCAGCAACCCCGCTGGCAGGAGTGAAGCTTTCTTT CASNPAGRSEAFF
TRBD1 TRBJ1-6 once TRBV7-9 TGTGCCAGCAGCTTCCCACCCGGGACAGGGTATGCACCCCTCCACTTT CASSFPPGTGYAPLHF
. TRBJ1-2 few TRBV7-9 TGTGCCAGCAGCCCGACCGACAGGTTCGGCTATGGCTACACCTTC CASSPTDRFGYGYTF
. TRBJ1-5 . TRBV5-5 TGTGCCAGCAGCTCAATAGGGGGGTCTCAGCCCCAGCATTTT CASSSIGGSQPQHF
. TRBJ1-6 . TRBV20-1 TGCAGTGCTAGAGACGGCATCTCCGACGGGGGAGATTCACCCCTCCACTTT CSARDGISDGGDSPLHF
. TRBJ1-4 . TRBV29-1 TGCAGCGTTGAGGGAGAGCCTAATGAAAAACTGTTTTTT CSVEGEPNEKLFF
. TRBJ2-5 . TRBV12-3/TRBV12-4 TGTGCCAGCAGCGAGGGGGGTGGGGAGACCCAGTACTTC CASSEGGGETQYF
. TRBJ2-2 . TRBV10-3 TGTGCCATCAGTGGTACGGGGATTACGAACACCGGGGAGCTGTTTTTT CAISGTGITNTGELFF
TRBD1 TRBJ2-7 . TRBV14 TGTGCCAGCAGCCGAGTCGGGGGGACAGGGACCTACGAGCAGTACTTC CASSRVGGTGTYEQYF
TRBD1 TRBJ2-7 many TRBV20-1 TGCAGTGCTATCAACTTCCTCCGGGACAGCCCCTACGAGCAGTACTTC CSAINFLRDSPYEQYF
TRBD1 TRBJ1-1 . TRBV7-9 TGTGCCAGCAGCTACAGGGGGGCCACTGAAGCTTTCTTT CASSYRGATEAFF
. TRBJ1-5 few TRBV11-2 TGTGCCAGCAGCCCCGGGACGGATAGCAATCAGCCCCAGCATTTT CASSPGTDSNQPQHF
. TRBJ2-5 . TRBV15 TGTGCCACCAGCATCGGGACTGAGAAAGAGACCCAGTACTTC CATSIGTEKETQYF
TRBD2 TRBJ2-3 . TRBV7-3 TGTGCCAGCAGCGCCTCCGGGACTAGAGGATATACGCAGTATTTT CASSASGTRGYTQYF
. TRBJ1-5 . TRBV7-2 TGTGCCAGCAGCTTAGGACGGGGAAGTTTGGGCAATCAGCCCCAGCATTTT CASSLGRGSLGNQPQHF
. TRBJ2-5 few TRBV2 TGTGCCAGCAGTCAGGGGAGAGAGACCCAGTACTTC CASSQGRETQYF
TRBD2 TRBJ2-3 . TRBV20-1 TGCAGTGCTAGAACAACCGGACTAGCTGGGAATACACAGTATTTT CSARTTGLAGNTQYF
. TRBJ2-7 . TRBV2 TGTGCCAGCACCCCGGCGCACGAGCAGTACTTC CASTPAHEQYF
. TRBJ2-3 . TRBV7-2 TGTGCCAGCAGCCACAATCGGGCAGGGTGGGGCTTTTTGACAGATACGCAGTATTTT CASSHNRAGWGFLTDTQYF
. TRBJ2-1 few TRBV12-5 TGTGCTAGTGGTTTGGCGCCTTACAATGAGCAGTTCTTC CASGLAPYNEQFF
. TRBJ2-7 . TRBV7-3 TGTGCCAGCAGTAAGGACAGCTCCTACGAGCAGTACTTC CASSKDSSYEQYF
TRBD1 TRBJ2-4 . TRBV5-1 TGCGCCAGCAGCTTGGATACAGGGGGTCTGAACATTCAGTACTTC CASSLDTGGLNIQYF
. TRBJ1-2 few TRBV20-1 TGCAGTGCCCTCGAGGGGGGGCCCGACTATGGCTACACCTTC CSALEGGPDYGYTF
. TRBJ2-7 . TRBV11-2 TGTGCCAGCAGCTTAGGTACAGACTACTGCGAGCAGTACTTC CASSLGTDYCEQYF